Shown below are 18 T cell receptor beta chains from a single sample sequenced in a study of blood T cell repertoires in COVID-19. Only in-frame clones appear in the TCRdb table, and some are missing; sequencing was by immunoSEQ multiplex PCR. The table lists approximately 28,000 clones, around 90% of them singletons. Sequencing input: peripheral blood. These TCRs come from a woman aged 60-75 years with active COVID-19.

The V and J genes are TRBV11-2 and TRBJ2-7; D remains ambiguous. The ends were cut back, 5 bases at V and 0 bases at J, with 14 bases in the middle. The CDR3 length is 15 residues. The germline CDR1 and CDR2 sequences are SGHAT and FQNNGV. This chain's CDR3 is CASSPPSRSSYEQYF. DNA for the CDR3: TGTGCCAGCAGCCCACCGTCGCGGAGCTCCTACGAGCAGTACTTC. The entire variable domain, with the rest obtained from reference TRBV11-2 and TRBJ2-7, is as follows: EAGVAQSPRYKIIEKRQSVAFWCNPISGHATLYWYQQILGQGPKLLIQFQNNGVVDDSQLPKDRFSAERLKGVDSTLKIQPAKLEDSAVYLCASSPPSRSSYEQYFGPGTRLTVT.

This chain uses TRBV2 with TRBJ2-3, with TRBD2 as a possible D gene (5 bases). Deletions cut 8 bases from V and 1 base from J, with 16 bases between. Germline V gives CDR1 SNHLY, CDR2 FYNNEI. The CDR3 loop spans 15 amino acids. The CDR3 is CASFRVVARTDTQYF. In nucleotides, the CDR3 is TGTGCCAGCTTCCGGGTAGTAGCGCGCACAGATACGCAGTATTTT.

The genes are TRBV4-2 and TRBJ2-1; maybe TRBD1 (6 bases). CDR1 and CDR2 (germline): LGHNA, YNFKEQ. V was clipped by 3 bases and J by 8 bases, with 14 bases between them. The CDR3 length is 14 residues. Written as DNA, the CDR3 is TGTGCCAGCAGCCAGAGGGGGACCGACGATGAGCAGTTCTTC. Protein product: CASSQRGTDDEQFF.

In this sample, this clone turned up once. The V and J genes are TRBV4-1 and TRBJ2-7; no definite D call. Trimming removed 0 bases from V and 3 bases from J, with 15 bases in between. This CDR3 contains 16 residues. CDR1 and CDR2 (germline): MGHRA, YSYEKL. The CDR3 here is CASSQENSQAFYEQYF. Here the CDR3 DNA reads TGCGCCAGCAGCCAAGAGAATAGCCAAGCCTTCTACGAGCAGTACTTC.

The chain links TRBV3-1 (or the pseudogene TRBV3-2) to TRBJ2-1; 11 nucleotides agree with TRBD2. Trimming at V came to 5 bases and at J to 6 bases, leaving 15 bases not matched to a gene. Germline-derived CDR1 and CDR2 are LGHDT and YNNKEL (reference sequence). The CDR3 sequence is 18 residues long. The chain's CDR3 is CASSKPPLAGGPGNEQFF. The CDR3 coding sequence is TGTGCCAGCAGCAAACCACCGTTAGCGGGAGGGCCTGGCAATGAGCAGTTCTTC.

The chain has TRBV4-1 and TRBJ2-5, with 8 bases aligning to TRBD2. Germline assignment: CDR1 MGHRA and CDR2 YSYEKL. This CDR3 comprises 13 residues. The V and J ends lost 4 bases and 4 bases, in that order; junction bases with no gene match: 2. The CDR3 sequence: CASSRLAGETQYF. For the CDR3, the DNA is TGCGCCAGCAGCCGCCTAGCGGGAGAGACCCAGTACTTC.

The genes are TRBV3-1 (or the pseudogene TRBV3-2) and TRBJ2-1; 8 nucleotides match TRBD2. Losses at the gene ends were 3 bases for V and 6 bases for J; bases not matched to a gene: 10. The CDR3 is 16 residues long. Per germline, CDR1 LGHDT and CDR2 YNNKEL (reference sequence). The chain's CDR3 is CASSHFLREVVNEQFF. In DNA form, the CDR3 reads TGTGCCAGCAGCCATTTCTTGCGGGAGGTTGTCAATGAGCAGTTCTTC.

This rearrangement joins TRBV7-7 to TRBJ2-1; 9 bases map to TRBD1. With 5 bases clipped from V and 6 bases from J, the junction kept 14 bases outside the gene matches. This CDR3 is built from 17 residues. The germline V gene encodes CDR1 SSHAT and CDR2 FNYEAQ (reference sequence). The CDR3 coding sequence is TGTGCCAGCAGCCCAAATACAGGGGGCGCAACGCGCAATGAGCAGTTCTTC. Protein product: CASSPNTGGATRNEQFF.

This chain connects TRBV7-2 to TRBJ2-1, with 12 bases matching TRBD1. V gave up 3 bases and J gave up 5 bases; unmatched junction bases: 11. The germline V gene encodes CDR1 SGHTA and CDR2 FQGNSA. The CDR3 is 18 amino acids. The CDR3 nucleotides are TGTGCCAGCAGCTTTAGCTTAGGGGACAGGGGGCAAGACAATGAGCAGTTCTTC. Protein sequence: CASSFSLGDRGQDNEQFF.

V is TRBV27 and J is TRBJ2-5, with TRBD2 matching 10 bases. The CDR3 loop spans 17 amino acids. Germline values: CDR1 MNHEY, CDR2 SMNVEV (reference sequence). Trimming at V came to 3 bases and at J to 4 bases, leaving 11 bases not matched to a gene. The CDR3 coding sequence is TGTGCCAGCAGTTTGTTTTCGGCTAGCGGGAGAGGAGAGACCCAGTACTTC. Translated: CASSLFSASGRGETQYF.

The chain is built from TRBV5-1 and TRBJ2-3; 7 bases are a match to TRBD1. The germline V gene has CDR1 SGHRS and CDR2 YFSETQ. CDR3 length equals 16 residues. The V and J ends lost 4 bases and 4 bases, in that order; junction bases with no gene match: 12. CDR3 sequence: CASSTGQASIADTQYF. DNA for the CDR3: TGCGCCAGCAGCACCGGACAGGCCTCGATAGCAGATACGCAGTATTTT.

This rearrangement joins TRBV6-2 or TRBV6-3 to TRBJ2-1; 9 nucleotides line up with TRBD2. Trimming removed 2 bases from V and 4 bases from J; junction bases left unmatched: 6. The CDR3 consists of 16 residues. Germline CDR1 and CDR2: MNHEY and SVGEGT. CDR3 loop: CASSYVRSGSYNEQFF. The DNA of the CDR3 is TGTGCCAGCAGTTACGTCCGTAGCGGGAGTTACAATGAGCAGTTCTTC.

The chain recombines TRBV30 with TRBJ2-1, with 12 bases lining up with TRBD2. The CDR3 consists of 14 residues. Germline V lookup: CDR1 GTSNPN, CDR2 SVGIG (reference sequence). The V and J ends lost 5 bases and 2 bases, in that order; junction bases with no gene match: 1. The CDR3 bases are TGTGCCTGGGGGACTAGCGGGCCCTACAATGAGCAGTTCTTC. Translating it yields CAWGTSGPYNEQFF.

The chain recombines TRBV5-4 with TRBJ2-3; 8 bases are a match to TRBD2. Germline lookup yields CDR1 SGHNT and CDR2 YYREEE (reference sequence). This CDR3 region has 16 residues. With V trimmed by 4 bases and J by 7 bases, 14 bases remained unmatched. CDR3 region: CASSLMSGGGGNTQYF. The CDR3 nucleotides are TGTGCCAGCAGCCTTATGTCGGGAGGCGGGGGGAATACGCAGTATTTT.

The V and J genes are TRBV15 and TRBJ2-1, with 9 bases fitting TRBD2. The CDR3 loop spans 15 amino acids. V shed 1 base and J 9 bases; nucleotides not matched to a gene: 7. From germline, CDR1 is LNHNV and CDR2 YYDKDF (reference sequence). CDR3 sequence (DNA): TGTGCCACCAGCAGAGTAGGTAGCGGGAGTTCTGAGCAGTTCTTC. Translating it yields CATSRVGSGSSEQFF.

CDR3 sequence (DNA): TGTGCCAGCAGTTTTAGCTTAGCGGGAGTCAATGAGCAGTTCTTC. Protein product: CASSFSLAGVNEQFF. The J gene is TRBJ2-1, the V gene TRBV28, with 9 bases fitting TRBD2. J lost 6 bases, V lost 3 bases, and 6 bases had no gene match. Germline V gene sequence: CDR1 MDHEN, CDR2 SYDVKM. This CDR3 contains 15 residues.

The chain combines TRBV2 with TRBJ2-5; TRBD1 matches at 9 bases. This CDR3 region has 12 residues. CDR1 is SNHLY and CDR2 is FYNNEI in the germline V gene. V gave up 8 bases and J gave up 4 bases; unmatched junction bases: 2. The CDR3 coding sequence is TGTGCCAGCGGACAGGGGAGAGAGACCCAGTACTTC. Translated: CASGQGRETQYF.

In this sample, this clone turned up a few times. The chain couples TRBV2 to TRBJ1-1; TRBD1 might be the D (6 bases). Germline assignment: CDR1 SNHLY and CDR2 FYNNEI. The CDR3 totals 17 residues. V was cut by 3 bases and J by 0 bases, with 17 bases left in between. The CDR3 reads CASSERGAGALNTEAFF. The CDR3 DNA reads as TGTGCCAGCAGTGAGCGAGGGGCAGGGGCACTGAACACTGAAGCTTTCTTT. Variable domain in full (rest from reference TRBV2 and TRBJ1-1): EPEVTQTPSHQVTQMGQEVILRCVPISNHLYFYWYRQILGQKVEFLVSFYNNEISEKSEIFDDQFSVERPDGSNFTLKIRSTKLEDSAMYFCASSERGAGALNTEAFFGQGTRLTVV.